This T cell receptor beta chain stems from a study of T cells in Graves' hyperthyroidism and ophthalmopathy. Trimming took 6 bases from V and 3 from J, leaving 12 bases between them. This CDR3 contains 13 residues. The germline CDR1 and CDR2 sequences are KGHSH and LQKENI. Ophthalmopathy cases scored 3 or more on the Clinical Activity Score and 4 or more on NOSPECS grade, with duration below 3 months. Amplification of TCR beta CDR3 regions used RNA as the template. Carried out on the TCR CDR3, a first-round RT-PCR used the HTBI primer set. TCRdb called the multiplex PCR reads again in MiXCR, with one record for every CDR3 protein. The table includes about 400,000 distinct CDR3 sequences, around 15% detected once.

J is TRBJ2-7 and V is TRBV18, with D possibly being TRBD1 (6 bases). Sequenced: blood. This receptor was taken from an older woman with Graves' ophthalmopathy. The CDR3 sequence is CASSVDSYYEQYF. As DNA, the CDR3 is TGTGCCAGCTCGGTGGACAGTTACTACGAGCAGTACTTC. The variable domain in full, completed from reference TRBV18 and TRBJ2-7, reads NAGVMQNPRHLVRRRGQEARLRCSPMKGHSHVYWYRQLPEEGLKFMVYLQKENIIDESGMPKERFSAEFPKEGPSILRIQQVVRGDSAAYFCASSVDSYYEQYFGPGTRLTVT.